The source of this TCR beta chain is a study of OX40 agonist ivuxolimab in advanced cancers. Study summary: Previous treatment with anti-PD-1, anti-PD-L1 or anti-CTLA-4 therapy was allowed; 40% had received some.

The CDR3 has 14 amino acids. In germline, CDR1 is SGHRS, CDR2 YFSETQ. V was clipped by 3 bases and J by 9 bases, with 16 bases between them. Method: immunoSEQ multiplex PCR; TCRdb's copy keeps in-frame clones and lacks some. The profile shows roughly 66,000 clones, roughly four fifths of them singletons. The material sequenced was CD4+ or CD8+ T cells sorted from blood, taken in a trial of the OX40 agonist ivuxolimab. V usage is TRBV5-1 and J usage is TRBJ2-1; D is unresolved. The TCR originated in an adult with an advanced solid tumor such as melanoma, head and neck, liver or kidney cancer. In DNA, the CDR3 is TGCGCCAGCAGCTCCAGTGATAGGCGAAGTGAGCAGTTCTTC. Protein sequence: CASSSSDRRSEQFF.